This TCR beta chain was captured in a study of T-cell reconstitution after alpha-beta-depleted transplantation in children. Study observations and caveats: Newly produced T cells mostly provided counts and TCRbeta diversity after one year, as hyperexpanded clones declined. At around two months after transplant, the alpha-beta T cells were reportedly derived from several hundred expanded clones that came from non-depleted graft cells. In some patients, recipient T cells and intrathymic progenitors surviving conditioning explained high day-60 diversity.

V lost 4 bases, J lost 3 bases, and 11 bases lay in between. Germline lookup yields CDR1 SGHRS and CDR2 YFSETQ. There are 14 residues in the CDR3. Ten or more counts support this clonotype. The antigen remains undetermined. For TCRbeta, the library was prepared with unique molecular identifiers. MiXCR, run by TCRdb on the PCR reads, gives a single entry per CDR3 protein. The table records almost 250,000 distinct CDR3 sequences, about 25% of them present only once. The source material was PBMCs, sampled before TCRalphabeta/CD19-depleted stem cell transplant. The V call is TRBV5-1, the J call TRBJ2-1, with D uncertain. The source of this sequence is a girl aged 2 to 9 with Fanconi anemia, due to receive a stem cell transplant. CDR3 in DNA: TGCGCCAGCAGCCAAAATCAACTCTACAATGAGCAGTTCTTC. Its protein is CASSQNQLYNEQFF. The full variable domain, with the rest looked up from reference TRBV5-1 and TRBJ2-1, is KAGVTQTPRYLIKTRGQQVTLSCSPISGHRSVSWYQQTPGQGLQFLFEYFSETQRNKGNFPGRFSGRQFSNSRSEMNVSTLELGDSALYLCASSQNQLYNEQFFGPGTRLTVL.